Listed below are T cell receptor beta chains from one sample, sequenced in a study of metastatic and nonmetastatic thyroid tumors. TCRdb reassembled clones from the PCR reads with MiXCR. Among about 33,000 clones listed, over 15% were seen once. The sequencing sample was made of blood. These receptor sequences come from a female donor with papillary thyroid cancer or a benign thyroid nodule (not recorded which). Some clones in this sample may be carry-over from other donors' samples. Each CDR3 is given with its conserved first and last residue. Fields, in order: V gene, D gene, J gene, clone size, CDR3 protein, CDR3 DNA. The D gene is left open where the match is weak. Clone size is shown for a subset of rows, as once, few, many or a class of expanded clone.

V gene: TRBV6-2/TRBV6-3
D gene: NA
J gene: TRBJ2-5
clone size: many
CDR3 protein: CASSRNRGAETQYF
CDR3 DNA: TGTGCCAGCAGTCGCAACCGAGGGGCAGAGACCCAGTACTTC

V gene: TRBV20-1
D gene: NA
J gene: TRBJ1-2
clone size: once
CDR3 protein: CSARGLWGTTNYCYTF
CDR3 DNA: TGCAGTGCTAGGGGTTTATGGGGGACTACTAACTATTGCTACACCTTC

V gene: TRBV3-1
D gene: NA
J gene: TRBJ2-7
clone size: medium-sized
CDR3 protein: CASSPYDSYEQYF
CDR3 DNA: TGTGCCAGCAGCCCCTACGACAGCTACGAGCAGTACTTC

V gene: TRBV20-1
D gene: TRBD2
J gene: TRBJ2-2
clone size: once
CDR3 protein: CSASAGGCTGELFF
CDR3 DNA: TGCAGTGCTAGTGCGGGGGGGTGTACCGGGGAGCTGTTTTTT

V gene: TRBV30
D gene: NA
J gene: TRBJ2-2
clone size: many
CDR3 protein: CAWSVGPGELFF
CDR3 DNA: TGTGCCTGGAGTGTAGGGCCCGGGGAGCTGTTTTTT

V gene: TRBV6-1
D gene: TRBD1
J gene: TRBJ1-1
clone size: NA
CDR3 protein: CASIEKQGRSEAFF
CDR3 DNA: TGTGCCAGCATAGAAAAACAGGGGCGGTCTGAAGCTTTCTTT

V gene: TRBV6-1
D gene: NA
J gene: TRBJ1-6
clone size: medium-sized
CDR3 protein: CASSTGGGGNSPLHF
CDR3 DNA: TGTGCCAGCAGTACCGGGGGGGGTGGTAATTCACCCCTCCACTTT

V gene: TRBV30
D gene: NA
J gene: TRBJ1-1
clone size: many
CDR3 protein: CAWIWGYDTEAFF
CDR3 DNA: TGTGCCTGGATATGGGGGTACGACACTGAAGCTTTCTTT

V gene: TRBV6-1
D gene: NA
J gene: TRBJ1-1
clone size: many
CDR3 protein: CASSPRRIEAFF
CDR3 DNA: TGTGCCAGCAGTCCCAGACGAATTGAAGCTTTCTTT

V gene: TRBV28
D gene: NA
J gene: TRBJ2-1
clone size: many
CDR3 protein: CASIPVSSSYNEQFF
CDR3 DNA: TGTGCCAGCATTCCCGTGAGCTCCTCCTACAATGAGCAGTTCTTC

V gene: TRBV5-1
D gene: NA
J gene: TRBJ1-1
clone size: many
CDR3 protein: CASSLSRDGEAFF
CDR3 DNA: TGCGCCAGCAGCCTATCAAGGGACGGGGAAGCTTTCTTT

V gene: TRBV3-1
D gene: NA
J gene: TRBJ2-7
clone size: many
CDR3 protein: CASSQMARDHEQYF
CDR3 DNA: TGTGCCAGCAGCCAAATGGCCCGGGACCACGAGCAGTACTTC

V gene: TRBV4-2
D gene: TRBD2
J gene: TRBJ2-3
clone size: many
CDR3 protein: CASTTGGGPVTDTQYF
CDR3 DNA: TGTGCCAGCACCACCGGGGGGGGGCCGGTAACAGATACGCAGTATTTT

V gene: TRBV20-1
D gene: TRBD2
J gene: TRBJ2-1
clone size: NA
CDR3 protein: CSAPTSGGYNEQFF
CDR3 DNA: TGCAGTGCACCCACAAGCGGGGGTTACAATGAGCAGTTCTTC

V gene: TRBV19
D gene: NA
J gene: TRBJ1-1
clone size: NA
CDR3 protein: CASSTTVVTEAFF
CDR3 DNA: TGTGCTAGTAGTACTACAGTGGTAACTGAAGCTTTCTTT

V gene: TRBV10-3
D gene: TRBD1
J gene: TRBJ1-5
clone size: NA
CDR3 protein: CAISAAGGPLYSNQPRHF
CDR3 DNA: TGTGCCATCAGTGCGGCAGGGGGCCCCCTGTATAGCAATCAGCCCCGGCATTTT

V gene: TRBV29-1
D gene: NA
J gene: TRBJ1-2
clone size: many
CDR3 protein: CSVGSWEGYTF
CDR3 DNA: TGCAGCGTTGGGTCATGGGAAGGCTACACCTTC

V gene: TRBV6-1
D gene: NA
J gene: TRBJ2-5
clone size: many
CDR3 protein: CASRARAWGETQYF
CDR3 DNA: TGTGCCAGCCGGGCTCGAGCGTGGGGGGAGACCCAGTACTTC

V gene: TRBV5-4
D gene: NA
J gene: TRBJ2-6
clone size: many
CDR3 protein: CASSFRDAGANVLTF
CDR3 DNA: TGTGCCAGCAGCTTCAGGGACGCTGGGGCCAACGTCCTGACTTTC

V gene: TRBV9
D gene: NA
J gene: TRBJ2-2
clone size: NA
CDR3 protein: CASSSVTTGELFF
CDR3 DNA: TGTGCCAGCAGCTCAGTAACCACCGGGGAGCTGTTTTTT

V gene: TRBV6-1
D gene: TRBD1
J gene: TRBJ2-3
clone size: medium-sized
CDR3 protein: CASRPGQEADTQYF
CDR3 DNA: TGTGCCAGCAGGCCGGGACAGGAGGCAGATACGCAGTATTTT

V gene: TRBV5-1
D gene: NA
J gene: TRBJ2-7
clone size: NA
CDR3 protein: CASRDGWEYEQYF
CDR3 DNA: TGCGCCAGCAGAGACGGGTGGGAATACGAGCAGTACTTC

V gene: TRBV7-3
D gene: NA
J gene: TRBJ2-1
clone size: once
CDR3 protein: CASSLMAGPYNEQFF
CDR3 DNA: TGTGCCAGCAGCTTAATGGCGGGCCCCTACAATGAGCAGTTCTTC

V gene: TRBV7-9
D gene: TRBD1
J gene: TRBJ2-5
clone size: many
CDR3 protein: CASSFTGGETQYF
CDR3 DNA: TGTGCCAGCAGCTTTACAGGGGGGGAGACCCAGTACTTC

V gene: TRBV20-1
D gene: TRBD1
J gene: TRBJ2-1
clone size: many
CDR3 protein: CSARDRGYYNEQFF
CDR3 DNA: TGCAGTGCGCGGGACAGGGGTTACTACAATGAGCAGTTCTTC

V gene: TRBV6-1
D gene: NA
J gene: TRBJ1-6
clone size: few
CDR3 protein: CASRTLDVSGNSPLHF
CDR3 DNA: TGTGCCAGCAGGACATTGGACGTCTCGGGCAATTCACCCCTCCACTTT

V gene: TRBV5-6
D gene: NA
J gene: TRBJ2-7
clone size: many
CDR3 protein: CASSPGTVSYEQYF
CDR3 DNA: TGTGCCAGCAGCCCCGGGACTGTTTCCTACGAGCAGTACTTC

V gene: TRBV5-1
D gene: TRBD1
J gene: TRBJ2-7
clone size: NA
CDR3 protein: CASSLRTGREQYF
CDR3 DNA: TGCGCCAGCAGCCTAAGGACAGGGCGCGAGCAGTACTTC

V gene: TRBV7-2
D gene: NA
J gene: TRBJ2-7
clone size: NA
CDR3 protein: CASSWDSYEHYF
CDR3 DNA: TGTGCCAGCAGCTGGGACTCTTACGAGCATTACTTC